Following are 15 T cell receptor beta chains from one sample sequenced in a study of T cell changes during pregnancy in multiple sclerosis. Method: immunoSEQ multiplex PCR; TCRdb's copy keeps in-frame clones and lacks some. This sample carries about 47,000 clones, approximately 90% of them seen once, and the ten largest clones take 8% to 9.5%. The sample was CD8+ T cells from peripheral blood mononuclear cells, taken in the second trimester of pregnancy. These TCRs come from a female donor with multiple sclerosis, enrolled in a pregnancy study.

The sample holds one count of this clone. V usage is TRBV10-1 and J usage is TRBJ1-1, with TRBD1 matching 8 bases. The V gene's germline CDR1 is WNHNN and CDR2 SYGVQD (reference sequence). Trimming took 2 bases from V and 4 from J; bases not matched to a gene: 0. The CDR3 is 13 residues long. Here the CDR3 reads CASSEDRGTEAFF. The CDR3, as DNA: TGCGCCAGCAGTGAGGACAGGGGCACTGAAGCTTTCTTT.

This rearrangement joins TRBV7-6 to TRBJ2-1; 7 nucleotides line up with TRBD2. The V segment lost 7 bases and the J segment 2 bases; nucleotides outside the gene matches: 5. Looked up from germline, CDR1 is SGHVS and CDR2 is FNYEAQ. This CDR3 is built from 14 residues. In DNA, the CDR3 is TGTGCCAGCACCCCGACTAGCCCCTACAATGAGCAGTTCTTC. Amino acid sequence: CASTPTSPYNEQFF.

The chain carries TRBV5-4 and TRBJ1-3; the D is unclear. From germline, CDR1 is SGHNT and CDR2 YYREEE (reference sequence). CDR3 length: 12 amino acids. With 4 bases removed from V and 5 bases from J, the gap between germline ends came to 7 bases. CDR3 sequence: CASSPDRNTIYF. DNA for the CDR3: TGTGCCAGCAGCCCCGACAGAAACACCATATATTTT.

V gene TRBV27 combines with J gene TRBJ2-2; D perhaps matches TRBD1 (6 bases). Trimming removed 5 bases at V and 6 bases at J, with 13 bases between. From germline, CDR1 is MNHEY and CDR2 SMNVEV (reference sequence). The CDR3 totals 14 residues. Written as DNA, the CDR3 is TGTGCCAGCAGTATAACACAGGGCTCCGGGGAGCTGTTTTTT. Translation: CASSITQGSGELFF.

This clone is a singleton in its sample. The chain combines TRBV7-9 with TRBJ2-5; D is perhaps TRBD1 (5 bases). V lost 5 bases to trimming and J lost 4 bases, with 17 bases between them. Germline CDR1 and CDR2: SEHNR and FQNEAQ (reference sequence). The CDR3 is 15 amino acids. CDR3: CASSPRRQTLETQYF. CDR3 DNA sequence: TGTGCCAGCAGCCCGAGACGACAGACCCTAGAGACCCAGTACTTC. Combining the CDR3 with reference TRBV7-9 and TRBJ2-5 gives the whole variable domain DTGVSQNPRHKITKRGQNVTFRCDPISEHNRLYWYRQTLGQGPEFLTYFQNEAQLEKSRLLSDRFSAERPKGSFSTLEIQRTEQGDSAMYLCASSPRRQTLETQYFGPGTRLLVL.

CDR3 nucleotide sequence: TGTGCCAGCAGCTTAGTTTTTTCCAGGGGCCAGGGAGAGCAGTACTTC. Its protein is CASSLVFSRGQGEQYF. This chain connects TRBV11-2 to TRBJ2-7, with D possibly matching TRBD1 (6 bases). The germline V gene has CDR1 SGHAT and CDR2 FQNNGV. This CDR3 has 16 residues. Trimming stripped 1 base from V and 7 bases from J, with 20 bases between.

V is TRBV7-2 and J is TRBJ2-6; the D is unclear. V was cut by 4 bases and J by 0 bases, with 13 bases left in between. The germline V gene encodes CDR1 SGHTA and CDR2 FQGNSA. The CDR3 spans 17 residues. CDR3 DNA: TGTGCCAGCAGCTATCAAACAGTACTCTCTGGGGCCAACGTCCTGACTTTC. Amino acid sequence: CASSYQTVLSGANVLTF.

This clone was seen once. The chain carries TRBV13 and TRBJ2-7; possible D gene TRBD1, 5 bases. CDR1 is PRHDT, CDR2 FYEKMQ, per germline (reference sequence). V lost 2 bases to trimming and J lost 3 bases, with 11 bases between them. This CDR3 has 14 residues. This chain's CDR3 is CASSLSDSDYEQYF. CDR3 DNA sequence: TGTGCCAGCAGCTTAAGTGACAGCGACTACGAGCAGTACTTC.

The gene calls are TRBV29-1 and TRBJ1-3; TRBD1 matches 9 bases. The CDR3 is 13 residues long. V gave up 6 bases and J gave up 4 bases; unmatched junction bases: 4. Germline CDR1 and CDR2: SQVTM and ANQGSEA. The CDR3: CSVLDRGGNTIYF. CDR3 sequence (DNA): TGCAGCGTACTTGACAGGGGGGGAAACACCATATATTTT. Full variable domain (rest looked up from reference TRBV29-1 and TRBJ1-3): SAVISQKPSRDICQRGTSLTIQCQVDSQVTMMFWYRQQPGQSLTLIATANQGSEATYESGFVIDKFPISRPNLTFSTLTVSNMSPEDSSIYLCSVLDRGGNTIYFGEGSWLTVV.

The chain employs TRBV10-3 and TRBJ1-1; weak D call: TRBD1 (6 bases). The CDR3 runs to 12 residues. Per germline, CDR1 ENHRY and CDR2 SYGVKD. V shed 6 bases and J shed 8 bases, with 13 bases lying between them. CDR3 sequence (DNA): TGTGCCATCAGCCCCGGACAGCTGGAAGCTTTCTTT. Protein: CAISPGQLEAFF.

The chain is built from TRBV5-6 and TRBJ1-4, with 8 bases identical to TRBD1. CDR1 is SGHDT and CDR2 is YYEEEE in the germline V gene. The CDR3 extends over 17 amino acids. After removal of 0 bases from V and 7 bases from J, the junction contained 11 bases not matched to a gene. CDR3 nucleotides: TGTGCCAGCAGCTTGGGTGCGGCAGGGGGCGCGGTTGAAAAACTGTTTTTT. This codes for CASSLGAAGGAVEKLFF.

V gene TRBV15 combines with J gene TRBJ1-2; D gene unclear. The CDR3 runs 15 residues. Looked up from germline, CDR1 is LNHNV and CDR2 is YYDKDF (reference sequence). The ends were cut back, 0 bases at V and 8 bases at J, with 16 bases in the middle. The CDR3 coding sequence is TGTGCCACCAGCAGAGATGGAGGATGGGGTGAAGGCTACACCTTC. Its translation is CATSRDGGWGEGYTF.

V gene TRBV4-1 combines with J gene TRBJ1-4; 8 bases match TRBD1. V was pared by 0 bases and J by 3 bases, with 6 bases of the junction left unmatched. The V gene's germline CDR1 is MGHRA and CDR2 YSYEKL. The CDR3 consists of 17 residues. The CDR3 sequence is CASSQDRAGGSNEKLFF. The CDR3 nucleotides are TGCGCCAGCAGCCAAGATAGGGCAGGGGGCTCTAATGAAAAACTGTTTTTT.

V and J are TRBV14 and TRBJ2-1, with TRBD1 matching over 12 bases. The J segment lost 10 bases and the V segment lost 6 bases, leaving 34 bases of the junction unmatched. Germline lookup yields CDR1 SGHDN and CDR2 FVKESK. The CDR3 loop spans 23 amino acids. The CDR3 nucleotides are TGTGCCAGCAGTCGAAGCCCGGGACAGGGGGCCTCCGACGGGCCAGGGTGGTTTGAGGAGCAGTTCTTC. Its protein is CASSRSPGQGASDGPGWFEEQFF.

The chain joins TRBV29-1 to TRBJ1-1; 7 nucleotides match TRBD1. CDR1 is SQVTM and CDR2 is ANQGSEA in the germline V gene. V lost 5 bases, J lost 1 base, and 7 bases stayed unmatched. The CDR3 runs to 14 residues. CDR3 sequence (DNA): TGCAGCGTTCGACAGGGTAAGGAGAACACTGAAGCTTTCTTT. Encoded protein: CSVRQGKENTEAFF.